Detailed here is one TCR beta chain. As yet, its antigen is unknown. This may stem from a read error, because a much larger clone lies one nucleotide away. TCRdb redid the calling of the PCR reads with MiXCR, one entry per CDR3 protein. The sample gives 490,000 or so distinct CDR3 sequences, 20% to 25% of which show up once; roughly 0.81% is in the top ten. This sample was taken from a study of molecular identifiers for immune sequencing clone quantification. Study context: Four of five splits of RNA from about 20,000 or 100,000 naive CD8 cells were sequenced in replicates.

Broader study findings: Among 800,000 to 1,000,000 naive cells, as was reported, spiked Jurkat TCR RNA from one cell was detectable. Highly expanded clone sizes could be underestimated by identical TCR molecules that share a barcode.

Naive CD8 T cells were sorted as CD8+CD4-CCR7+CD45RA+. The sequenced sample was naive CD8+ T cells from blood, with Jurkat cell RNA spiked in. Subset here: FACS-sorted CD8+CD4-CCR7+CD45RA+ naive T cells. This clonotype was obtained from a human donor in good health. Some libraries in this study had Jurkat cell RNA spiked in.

The CDR3 region has the DNA TGCAGTGCTAAGAGAGGACTAGCGTGGAGCACAGATACGCAGCATTTT. Residues: CSAKRGLAWSTDTQHF. The chain combines TRBV20-1 with TRBJ2-3; no firm D call. The end of the DNA aligns better with TRBJ1-5, so the J call may be wrong. There are 16 residues in the CDR3. The V gene's germline CDR1 is DFQATT and CDR2 SNEGSKA (reference sequence).